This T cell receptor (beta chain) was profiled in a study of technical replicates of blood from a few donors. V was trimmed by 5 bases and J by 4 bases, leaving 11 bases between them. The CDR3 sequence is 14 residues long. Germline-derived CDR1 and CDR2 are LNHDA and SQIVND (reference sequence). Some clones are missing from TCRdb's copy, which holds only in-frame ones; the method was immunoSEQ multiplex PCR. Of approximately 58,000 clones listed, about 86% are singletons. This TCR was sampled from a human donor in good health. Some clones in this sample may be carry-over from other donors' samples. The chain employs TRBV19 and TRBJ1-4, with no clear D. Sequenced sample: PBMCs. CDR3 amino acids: CASSSWEGNEKLFF. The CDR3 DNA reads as TGTGCCAGTAGTTCGTGGGAGGGTAATGAAAAACTGTTTTTT.